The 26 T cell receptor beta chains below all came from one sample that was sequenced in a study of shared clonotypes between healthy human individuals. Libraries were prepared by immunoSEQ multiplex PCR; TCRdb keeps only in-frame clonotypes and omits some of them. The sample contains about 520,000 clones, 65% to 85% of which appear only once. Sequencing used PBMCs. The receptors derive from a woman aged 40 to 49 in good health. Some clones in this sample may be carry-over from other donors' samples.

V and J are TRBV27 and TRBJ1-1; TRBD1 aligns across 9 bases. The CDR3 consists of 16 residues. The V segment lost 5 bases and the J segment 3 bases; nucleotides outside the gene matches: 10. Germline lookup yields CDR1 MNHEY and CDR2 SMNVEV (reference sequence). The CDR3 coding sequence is TGTGCCAGCAGTACACGGACAGGGGATCGTTACACTGAAGCTTTCTTT. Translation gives CASSTRTGDRYTEAFF.

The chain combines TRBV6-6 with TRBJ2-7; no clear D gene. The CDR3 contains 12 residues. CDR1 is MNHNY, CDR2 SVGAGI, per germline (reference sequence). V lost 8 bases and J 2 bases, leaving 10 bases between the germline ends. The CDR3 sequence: CASGPQPYEQYF. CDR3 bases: TGTGCCAGCGGACCCCAGCCCTACGAGCAGTACTTC.

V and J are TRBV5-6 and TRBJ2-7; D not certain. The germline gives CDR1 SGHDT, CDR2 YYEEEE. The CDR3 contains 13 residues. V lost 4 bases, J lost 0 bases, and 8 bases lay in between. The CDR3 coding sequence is TGTGCCAGCAGCCCGGCTACCTCCTACGAGCAGTACTTC. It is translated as CASSPATSYEQYF.

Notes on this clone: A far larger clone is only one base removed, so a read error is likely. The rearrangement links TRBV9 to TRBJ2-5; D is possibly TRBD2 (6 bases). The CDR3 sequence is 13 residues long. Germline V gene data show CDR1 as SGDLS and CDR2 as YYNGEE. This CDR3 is CASSVGGEEPQYF. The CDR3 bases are TGTGCCAGCAGCGTAGGGGGGGAAGAGCCCCAGTACTTC. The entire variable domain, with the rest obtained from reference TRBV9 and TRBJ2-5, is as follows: DSGVTQTPKHLITATGQRVTLRCSPRSGDLSVYWYQQSLDQGLQFLIQYYNGEERAKGNILERFSAQQFPDLHSELNLSSLELGDSALYFCASSVGGEEPQYFGPGTRLLVL.

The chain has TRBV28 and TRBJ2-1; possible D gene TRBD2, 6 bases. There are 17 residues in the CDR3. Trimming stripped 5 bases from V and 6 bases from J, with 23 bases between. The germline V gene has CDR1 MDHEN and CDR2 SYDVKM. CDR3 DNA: TGTGCCAGCAGTCCCCGCTGGGACTCAGGCTTTAGCAATGAGCAGTTCTTC. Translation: CASSPRWDSGFSNEQFF.

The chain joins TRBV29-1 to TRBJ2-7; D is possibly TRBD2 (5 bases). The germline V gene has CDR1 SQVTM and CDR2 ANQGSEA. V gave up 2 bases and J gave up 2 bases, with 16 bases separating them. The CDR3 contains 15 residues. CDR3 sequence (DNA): TGCAGCGTTGAACTTGGGGTTGGCGGGCCCTACGAGCAGTACTTC. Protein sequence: CSVELGVGGPYEQYF.

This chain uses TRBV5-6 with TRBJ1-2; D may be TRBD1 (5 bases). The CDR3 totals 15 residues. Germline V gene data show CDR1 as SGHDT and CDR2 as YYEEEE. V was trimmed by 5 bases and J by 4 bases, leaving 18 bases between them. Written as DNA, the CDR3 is TGTGCCAGCAGTTTTGACAGCGAAGAGTTCTATGGCTACACCTTC. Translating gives CASSFDSEEFYGYTF.

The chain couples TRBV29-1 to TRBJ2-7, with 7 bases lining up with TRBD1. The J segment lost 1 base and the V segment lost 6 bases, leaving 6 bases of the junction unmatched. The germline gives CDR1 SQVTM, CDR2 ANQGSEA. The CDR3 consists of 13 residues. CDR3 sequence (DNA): TGCAGCGTCGGCCGGGACAGTTCCTACGAGCAGTACTTC. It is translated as CSVGRDSSYEQYF.

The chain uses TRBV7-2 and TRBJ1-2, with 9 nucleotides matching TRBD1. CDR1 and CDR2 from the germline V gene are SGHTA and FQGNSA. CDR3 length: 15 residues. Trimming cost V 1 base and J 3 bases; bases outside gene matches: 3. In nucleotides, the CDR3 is TGTGCCAGCAGCTTAGAACAGGGGGCCGACTATGGCTACACCTTC. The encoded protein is CASSLEQGADYGYTF.

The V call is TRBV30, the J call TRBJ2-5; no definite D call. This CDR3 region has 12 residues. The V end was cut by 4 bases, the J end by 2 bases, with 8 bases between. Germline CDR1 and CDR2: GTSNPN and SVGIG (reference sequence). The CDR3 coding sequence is TGTGCCTGGAAACAGAATCAAGAGACCCAGTACTTC. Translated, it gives CAWKQNQETQYF.

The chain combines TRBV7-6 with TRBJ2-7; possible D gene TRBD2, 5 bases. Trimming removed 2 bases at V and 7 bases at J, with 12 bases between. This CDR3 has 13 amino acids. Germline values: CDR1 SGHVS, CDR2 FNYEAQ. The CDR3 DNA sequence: TGTGCCAGCAGCTTAAGTCCATCGGGGGAGCAGTACTTC. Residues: CASSLSPSGEQYF.

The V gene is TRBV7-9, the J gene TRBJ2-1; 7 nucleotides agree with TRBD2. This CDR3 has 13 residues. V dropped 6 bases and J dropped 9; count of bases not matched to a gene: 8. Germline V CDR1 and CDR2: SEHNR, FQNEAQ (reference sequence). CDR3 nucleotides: TGTGCCAGCAGGCACGTGACTAGCAGTGAGCAGTTCTTC. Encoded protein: CASRHVTSSEQFF.

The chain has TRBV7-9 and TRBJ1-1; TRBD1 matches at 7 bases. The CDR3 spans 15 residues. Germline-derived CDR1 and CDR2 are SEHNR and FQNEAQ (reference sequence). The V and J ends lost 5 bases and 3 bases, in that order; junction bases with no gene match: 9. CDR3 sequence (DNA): TGTGCCAGCAGCCCAGGACAGGCCGCCCACACTGAAGCTTTCTTT. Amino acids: CASSPGQAAHTEAFF.

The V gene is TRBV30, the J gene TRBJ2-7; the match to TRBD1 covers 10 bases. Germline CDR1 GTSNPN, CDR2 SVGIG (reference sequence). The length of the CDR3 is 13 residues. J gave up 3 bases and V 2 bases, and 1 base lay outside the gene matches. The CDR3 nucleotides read TGTGCCTGGAGTTGGGACAGGGGCTACGAGCAGTACTTC. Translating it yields CAWSWDRGYEQYF. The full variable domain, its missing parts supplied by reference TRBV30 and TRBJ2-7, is SQTIHQWPATLVQPVGSPLSLECTVEGTSNPNLYWYRQAAGRGLQLLFYSVGIGQISSEVPQNLSASRPQDRQFILSSKKLLLSDSGFYLCAWSWDRGYEQYFGPGTRLTVT.

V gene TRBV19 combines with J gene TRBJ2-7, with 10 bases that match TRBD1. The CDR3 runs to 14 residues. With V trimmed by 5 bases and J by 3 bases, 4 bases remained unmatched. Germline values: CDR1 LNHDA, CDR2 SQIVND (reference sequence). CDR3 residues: CASSDRGQHYEQYF. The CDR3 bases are TGTGCCAGTAGTGACAGGGGGCAACACTACGAGCAGTACTTC.

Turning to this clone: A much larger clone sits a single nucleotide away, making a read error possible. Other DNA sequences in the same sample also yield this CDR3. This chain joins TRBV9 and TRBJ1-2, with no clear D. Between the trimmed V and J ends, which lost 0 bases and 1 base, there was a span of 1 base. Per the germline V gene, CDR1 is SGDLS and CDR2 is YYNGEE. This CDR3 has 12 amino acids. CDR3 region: CASSVDNYGYTF. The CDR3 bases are TGTGCCAGCAGCGTAGATAACTATGGCTACACCTTC.

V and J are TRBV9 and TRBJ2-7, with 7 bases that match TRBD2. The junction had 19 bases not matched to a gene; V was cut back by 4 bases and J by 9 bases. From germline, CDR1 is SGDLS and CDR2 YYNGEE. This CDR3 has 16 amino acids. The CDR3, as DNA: TGTGCCAGCAGCCAGCGAGGGACCGGGAGGACCGAAAGGCAGTACTTC. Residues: CASSQRGTGRTERQYF.

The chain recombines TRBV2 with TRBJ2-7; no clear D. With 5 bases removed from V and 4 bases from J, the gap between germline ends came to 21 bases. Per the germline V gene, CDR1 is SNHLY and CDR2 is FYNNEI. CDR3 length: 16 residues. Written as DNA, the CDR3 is TGTGCCAGCAGTCCTTTAACTGTGGGGTCCCCTTACGAGCAGTACTTC. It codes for CASSPLTVGSPYEQYF.

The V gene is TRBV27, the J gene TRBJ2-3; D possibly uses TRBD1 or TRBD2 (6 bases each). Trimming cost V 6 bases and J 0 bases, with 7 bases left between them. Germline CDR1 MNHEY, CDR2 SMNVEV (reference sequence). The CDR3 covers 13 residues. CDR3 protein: CASRGGSTDTQYF. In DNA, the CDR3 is TGTGCCAGCAGAGGGGGGAGCACAGATACGCAGTATTTT.

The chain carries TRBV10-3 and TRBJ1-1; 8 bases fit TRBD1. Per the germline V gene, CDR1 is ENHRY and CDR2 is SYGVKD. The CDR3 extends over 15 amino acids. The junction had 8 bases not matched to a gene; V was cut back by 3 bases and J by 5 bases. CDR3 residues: CAISDPLTGGTEAFF. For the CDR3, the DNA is TGTGCCATCAGTGACCCTTTAACAGGGGGGACTGAAGCTTTCTTT.

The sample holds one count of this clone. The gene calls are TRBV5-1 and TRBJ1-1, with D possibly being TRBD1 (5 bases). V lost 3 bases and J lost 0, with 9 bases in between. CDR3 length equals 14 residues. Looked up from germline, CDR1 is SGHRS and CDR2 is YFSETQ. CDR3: CASSSTAMNTEAFF. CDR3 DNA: TGCGCCAGCAGCTCGACAGCCATGAACACTGAAGCTTTCTTT.

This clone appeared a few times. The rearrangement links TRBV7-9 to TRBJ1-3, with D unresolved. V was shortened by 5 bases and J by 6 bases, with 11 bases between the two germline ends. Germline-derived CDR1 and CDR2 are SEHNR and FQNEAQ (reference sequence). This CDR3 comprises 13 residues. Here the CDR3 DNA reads TGTGCCAGCAGCCCACTAGGATCAAACACCATATATTTT. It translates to CASSPLGSNTIYF.

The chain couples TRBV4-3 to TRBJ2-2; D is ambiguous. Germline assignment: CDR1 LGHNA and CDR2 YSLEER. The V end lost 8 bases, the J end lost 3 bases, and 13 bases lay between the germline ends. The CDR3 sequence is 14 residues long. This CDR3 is CASQIWADTGELFF. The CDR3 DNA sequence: TGCGCCAGCCAGATATGGGCAGACACCGGGGAGCTGTTTTTT.

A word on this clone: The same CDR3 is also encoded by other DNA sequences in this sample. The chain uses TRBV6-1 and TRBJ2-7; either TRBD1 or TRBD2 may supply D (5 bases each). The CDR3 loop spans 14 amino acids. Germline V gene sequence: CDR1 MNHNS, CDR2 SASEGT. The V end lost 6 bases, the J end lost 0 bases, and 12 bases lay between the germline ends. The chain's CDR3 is CASSEGLGSYEQYF. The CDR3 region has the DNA TGTGCCAGCAGCGAGGGGCTCGGCTCCTACGAGCAGTACTTC.

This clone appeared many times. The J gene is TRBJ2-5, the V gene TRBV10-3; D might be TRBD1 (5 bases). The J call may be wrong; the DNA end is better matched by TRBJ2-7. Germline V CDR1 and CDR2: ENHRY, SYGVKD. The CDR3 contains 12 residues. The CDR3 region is CAISREGYEQYF. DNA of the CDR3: TGTGCCATCAGCAGGGAAGGTTACGAGCAGTACTTC.

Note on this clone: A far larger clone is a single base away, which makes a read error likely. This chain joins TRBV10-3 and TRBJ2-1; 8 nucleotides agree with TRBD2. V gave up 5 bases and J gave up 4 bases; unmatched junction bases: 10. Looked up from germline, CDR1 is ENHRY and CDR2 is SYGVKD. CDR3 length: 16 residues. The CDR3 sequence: CAISLVSGSAYNEQFF. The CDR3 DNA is TGTGCCATCAGTTTAGTGAGCGGGAGCGCTTACAATGAGCAGTTCTTC.